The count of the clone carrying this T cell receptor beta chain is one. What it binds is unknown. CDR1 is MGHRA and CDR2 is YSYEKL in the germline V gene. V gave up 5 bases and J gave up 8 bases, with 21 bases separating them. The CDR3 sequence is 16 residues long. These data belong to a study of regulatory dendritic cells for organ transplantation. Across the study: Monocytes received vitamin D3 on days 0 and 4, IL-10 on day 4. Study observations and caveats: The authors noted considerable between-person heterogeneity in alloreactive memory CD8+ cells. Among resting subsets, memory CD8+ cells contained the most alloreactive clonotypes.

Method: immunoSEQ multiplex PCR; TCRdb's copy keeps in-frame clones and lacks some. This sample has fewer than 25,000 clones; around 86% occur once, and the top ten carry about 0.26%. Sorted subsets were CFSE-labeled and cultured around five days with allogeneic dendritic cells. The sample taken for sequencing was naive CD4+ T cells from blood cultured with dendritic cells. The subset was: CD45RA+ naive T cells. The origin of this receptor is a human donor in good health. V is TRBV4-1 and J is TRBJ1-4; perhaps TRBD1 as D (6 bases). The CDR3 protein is CASSDPLGGTGEKLFF. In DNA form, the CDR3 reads TGCGCCAGCAGCGATCCCCTAGGGGGGACGGGGGAAAAACTGTTTTTT.